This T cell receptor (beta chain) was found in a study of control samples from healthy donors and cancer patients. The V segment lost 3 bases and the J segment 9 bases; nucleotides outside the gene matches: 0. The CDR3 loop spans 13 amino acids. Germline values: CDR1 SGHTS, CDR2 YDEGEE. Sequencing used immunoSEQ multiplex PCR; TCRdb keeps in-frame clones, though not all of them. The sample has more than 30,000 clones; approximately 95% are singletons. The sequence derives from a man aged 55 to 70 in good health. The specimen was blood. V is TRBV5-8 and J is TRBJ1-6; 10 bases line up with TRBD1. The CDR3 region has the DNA TGTGCCAGCAGCTGGGACAGGGGTTCACCCCTCCACTTT. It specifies CASSWDRGSPLHF.